This TCR beta chain stems from a study of blood T cell repertoires in COVID-19. Turning to the study itself: The United States, Italy and Spain supplied acute and convalescent COVID-19 samples. T cells, B-cell-depleted T cells, or PBMCs supplied cDNA or gDNA.

Authors' processing steps: Amplified reference gene primers provided the basis for estimating nucleated cell counts. Libraries were prepared by immunoSEQ multiplex PCR; TCRdb keeps only in-frame clonotypes and omits some of them. The V and J calls and clone size were taken over from that table, and D and trimming were inferred from the DNA. Of some 300,000 clones in the sample, about 86% were seen once. A few counts support this clone. This CDR3 comprises 13 residues. V was cut by 3 bases and J by 8 bases, with 13 bases left in between. Seattle cases were enrolled at active infection and followed longitudinally.

The sequence came from an older woman with COVID-19, enrolled during active disease. Sequenced: peripheral blood. The gene calls are TRBV12-3 or TRBV12-4 and TRBJ1-2; a weak D match, TRBD1 (5 bases). The CDR3 here is CASSLGLQKGYTF. The CDR3 DNA reads as TGTGCCAGCAGTTTGGGACTGCAGAAGGGCTACACCTTC.